The 20 T cell receptor beta chains presented below share a single source sample, sequenced in a study of blood T cell repertoires in COVID-19. Data came from immunoSEQ multiplex PCR; TCRdb stores just in-frame clones and leaves some out. Among around 250,000 clones listed, roughly four fifths were seen once. Sequencing was carried out using peripheral blood. The receptors were sampled from a woman aged 18 to 35 with acute or convalescent COVID-19.

The genes are TRBV6-2 or TRBV6-3 and TRBJ2-3, with 8 bases identical to TRBD2. With V trimmed by 4 bases and J by 2 bases, 5 bases remained unmatched. CDR3 length: 15 amino acids. Per the germline V gene, CDR1 is MNHEY and CDR2 is SVGEGT. The CDR3 spells CASSSTSGTTDTQYF. For the CDR3, the DNA is TGTGCCAGCAGTTCTACTAGCGGAACCACAGATACGCAGTATTTT.

The genes are TRBV7-9 and TRBJ2-3, with 12 bases lining up with TRBD2. Germline V gene lookup returns CDR1 SEHNR and CDR2 FQNEAQ (reference sequence). V gave up 6 bases and J gave up 6 bases; unmatched junction bases: 7. The CDR3 consists of 15 residues. DNA for the CDR3: TGTGCCAGCAGTCCGACTAGCGGGAGCTGGGATACGCAGTATTTT. This gives the protein CASSPTSGSWDTQYF.

The V gene is TRBV13, the J gene TRBJ2-1, with unresolved D. V lost 1 base to trimming and J lost 7 bases, with 8 bases between them. Germline values: CDR1 PRHDT, CDR2 FYEKMQ (reference sequence). The CDR3 has 13 residues. The DNA for the CDR3 is TGTGCCAGCAGCTTAGCCAAACTAAATGAGCAGTTCTTC. Protein sequence: CASSLAKLNEQFF.

The chain recombines TRBV10-3 with TRBJ1-1; weak D call: TRBD1 (6 bases). Germline-derived CDR1 and CDR2 are ENHRY and SYGVKD. The V and J ends lost 6 bases and 0 bases respectively, with 17 bases between them. The CDR3 runs 16 residues. CDR3 nucleotide sequence: TGTGCCATCAGCACAGGGAAGGGGGTTATGAACACTGAAGCTTTCTTT. It codes for CAISTGKGVMNTEAFF.

The chain uses TRBV6-6 and TRBJ2-6; no clear D gene. CDR1 is MNHNY, CDR2 SVGAGI, per germline (reference sequence). This CDR3 spans 13 amino acids. The V and J ends lost 9 bases and 2 bases respectively, with 8 bases between them. The CDR3 loop reads CASRLTGANVLTF. CDR3 bases: TGTGCCAGTAGACTGACTGGGGCCAACGTCCTGACTTTC.

This chain joins TRBV9 and TRBJ2-1; unclear D gene. V was clipped by 1 base and J by 10 bases, with 12 bases between them. CDR3 length equals 13 residues. Germline-derived CDR1 and CDR2 are SGDLS and YYNGEE. CDR3 in amino acids: CASSVNRWSEQFF. The CDR3, as DNA: TGTGCCAGCAGCGTAAATCGGTGGAGCGAGCAGTTCTTC.

This clone was seen only a few times. The genes are TRBV2 and TRBJ1-5; D is unresolved. Germline assignment: CDR1 SNHLY and CDR2 FYNNEI. The CDR3 loop spans 13 amino acids. V lost 4 bases, J lost 7 bases, and 11 bases lay in between. CDR3 sequence (DNA): TGTGCCAGCAGTGTTCGGGGTTCGCAGCCCCAGCATTTT. This codes for CASSVRGSQPQHF.

The chain uses TRBV7-2 and TRBJ1-5, with D perhaps TRBD1 (5 bases). Per germline, CDR1 SGHTA and CDR2 FQGNSA. The germline V and J ends were trimmed by 5 bases and 2 bases, with 19 bases remaining between them. The CDR3 consists of 17 residues. The CDR3 here is CASSPGWGVAGNQPQHF. The CDR3 DNA follows: TGTGCCAGCAGCCCAGGTTGGGGGGTCGCGGGCAATCAGCCCCAGCATTTT.

The genes are TRBV29-1 and TRBJ2-7; tentatively, D is TRBD2 (6 bases). The CDR3 extends over 13 amino acids. V was pared by 4 bases and J by 3 bases, with 13 bases between. Looked up from germline, CDR1 is SQVTM and CDR2 is ANQGSEA. As DNA, the CDR3 is TGCAGCGTTGCGGTGACGGGGGACTACGAGCAGTACTTC. This codes for CSVAVTGDYEQYF.

The V and J genes are TRBV27 and TRBJ1-5; TRBD1 aligns across 8 bases. The germline V gene has CDR1 MNHEY and CDR2 SMNVEV (reference sequence). The J segment lost 9 bases and the V segment lost 4 bases, leaving 8 bases of the junction unmatched. The CDR3 consists of 14 residues. The CDR3 DNA follows: TGTGCCAGCAGTTCAGGACAGGGATCACCGCCCCAGCATTTT. Its protein is CASSSGQGSPPQHF.

This clone was counted a few times. The CDR3 sequence is CSGQGQGGSNTEAFF. The CDR3 DNA reads as TGCAGCGGACAGGGGCAGGGGGGGAGTAACACTGAAGCTTTCTTT. J is TRBJ1-1 and V is TRBV29-1, with TRBD1 matching 8 bases. V shed 7 bases, J shed 2 bases, and the junction held 12 bases outside the gene matches. Looked up from germline, CDR1 is SQVTM and CDR2 is ANQGSEA. This CDR3 is 15 amino acids long.

This clone showed up just a few times. The chain carries TRBV14 and TRBJ1-2, with TRBD1 as a possible D gene (5 bases). V lost 1 base, J lost 5 bases, and 8 bases lay in between. This CDR3 has 13 amino acids. From germline, CDR1 is SGHDN and CDR2 FVKESK. The CDR3: CASSQVSGYGYTF. DNA for the CDR3: TGTGCCAGCAGCCAAGTCTCAGGGTATGGCTACACCTTC.

The CDR3 sequence is CASGLVAYTDTQYF. CDR3 DNA: TGTGCTAGTGGTTTGGTAGCCTACACAGATACGCAGTATTTT. This rearrangement joins TRBV12-5 to TRBJ2-3, with D unclear. CDR3 length: 14 residues. The germline gives CDR1 LGHNT, CDR2 FRNRAP. Deletions cut 0 bases from V and 2 bases from J, with 6 bases between.

The chain uses TRBV7-9 and TRBJ2-1, with 11 bases lining up with TRBD2. The CDR3 is made up of 16 amino acids. Germline CDR1 reads SEHNR; CDR2 reads FQNEAQ (reference sequence). J was trimmed by 6 bases and V by 5 bases; bases with no gene match: 9. This CDR3 reads CASSPLAGGPLNEQFF. CDR3 in DNA: TGTGCCAGCAGCCCTTTAGCGGGAGGGCCTCTCAATGAGCAGTTCTTC. Full variable domain (outside the CDR3, taken from reference TRBV7-9 and TRBJ2-1): DTGVSQNPRHKITKRGQNVTFRCDPISEHNRLYWYRQTLGQGPEFLTYFQNEAQLEKSRLLSDRFSAERPKGSFSTLEIQRTEQGDSAMYLCASSPLAGGPLNEQFFGPGTRLTVL.

This clone was picked up a small number of times. The chain joins TRBV3-1 (or the pseudogene TRBV3-2) to TRBJ1-1; weak D call: TRBD1 (6 bases). Germline lookup yields CDR1 LGHDT and CDR2 YNNKEL (reference sequence). Trimming left V 0 bases short and J 5 bases short, with 16 bases between. This CDR3 is built from 16 residues. The CDR3 loop reads CASSQEVRDRGTEAFF. The CDR3 coding sequence is TGTGCCAGCAGCCAAGAGGTACGGGATAGGGGGACTGAAGCTTTCTTT.

The chain has TRBV19 and TRBJ2-7; 9 nucleotides line up with TRBD2. The CDR3 consists of 17 residues. Germline V gives CDR1 LNHDA, CDR2 SQIVND (reference sequence). The V segment lost 3 bases and the J segment 3 bases; nucleotides outside the gene matches: 12. The CDR3 DNA reads as TGTGCCAGTAGTATCTCGGGTAGCGGGAGTGGTCGCTACGAGCAGTACTTC. Translating gives CASSISGSGSGRYEQYF.

The genes are TRBV7-9 and TRBJ2-1; TRBD2 matches 7 bases. The length of the CDR3 is 13 residues. Per the germline V gene, CDR1 is SEHNR and CDR2 is FQNEAQ (reference sequence). V shed 3 bases and J 5 bases; nucleotides not matched to a gene: 1. The CDR3 is CASSFGGNNEQFF. In nucleotides, the CDR3 is TGTGCCAGCAGCTTCGGGGGGAACAATGAGCAGTTCTTC.

J is TRBJ2-1 and V is TRBV19; D might be TRBD1 (6 bases). CDR1 and CDR2 (germline): LNHDA, SQIVND (reference sequence). The V end lost 7 bases, the J end lost 13 bases, and 17 bases lay between the germline ends. This CDR3 has 12 residues. CDR3 in amino acids: CASTPARGSQFF. The CDR3 DNA sequence: TGTGCCAGTACCCCAGCCAGGGGAAGTCAGTTCTTC.

This chain joins TRBV10-3 and TRBJ1-1, with unresolved D. Per the germline V gene, CDR1 is ENHRY and CDR2 is SYGVKD. There are 14 residues in the CDR3. V lost 3 bases and J lost 9, with 17 bases in between. The CDR3 sequence: CAISDPDGGRQAFF. The CDR3 DNA sequence: TGTGCCATCAGTGACCCGGATGGTGGCAGGCAAGCTTTCTTT.

This clone was counted between two and nine times. The rearrangement links TRBV3-1 (or the pseudogene TRBV3-2) to TRBJ1-4; D remains ambiguous. Germline CDR1 and CDR2: LGHDT and YNNKEL (reference sequence). This CDR3 has 15 residues. Between the trimmed V and J ends, which lost 1 base and 4 bases, there was a span of 10 bases. The DNA of the CDR3 is TGTGCCAGCAGCCAAGGAGACAAGCATAATGAAAAACTGTTTTTT. This gives the protein CASSQGDKHNEKLFF.